This T cell receptor (beta chain) was recorded in a study of T cell repertoires in ileal Crohn's disease. Patients were adults with ileal or ileocolonic Crohn's disease needing resection. Profiled with immunoSEQ multiplex PCR; TCRdb holds only in-frame clones, not every one. Of about 15,000 clones listed, almost 90% were seen once; the top ten hold 5.5% to 6.5%. The germline V gene has CDR1 MGHRA and CDR2 YSYEKL. Losses at the gene ends were 3 bases for V and 0 bases for J; bases not matched to a gene: 7. The length of the CDR3 is 17 residues. The sequence was collected from an adult with Crohn's disease. Sequencing was carried out using ileal tissue. This chain connects TRBV4-1 to TRBJ1-3, with 8 bases aligning to TRBD1. The CDR3 here is CASSQPWDRSSGNTIYF. The CDR3 nucleotides read TGCGCCAGCAGCCAGCCCTGGGACAGGAGCTCTGGAAACACCATATATTTT.